This record concerns one T cell receptor beta chain sequence. Antigen specificity is unknown. The data derive from a study of T cell repertoires in cytomegalovirus infection. Whole-study context: CMV epitopes that were recently identified and HLA-C-restricted were used alongside well-studied HLA-B-restricted ones. Matching HLA type, along with CMV infection, was indicated by public TCR beta signatures. Findings and limits, study-wide: Dominating the ex vivo response were HLA-C-restricted CMV-specific TCR beta clonotypes.

TCRdb redid the calling of the reads with MiXCR, one entry per CDR3 protein. The sample lists 800,000 to 950,000 distinct CDR3 sequences; approximately 30% were seen once. This CDR3 spans 16 amino acids. Trimming shortened V by 0 bases and J by 1 base, and 15 bases separated the two germline ends. CDR1 and CDR2 (germline): DFQATT, SNEGSKA (reference sequence). This rearrangement joins TRBV20-1 to TRBJ1-1, with TRBD1 as a possible D gene (5 bases). This specimen was cultured CD8+ T cells from PBMCs, taken from culture after CMV antigen stimulation. This receptor was taken from a human donor in good health (CMV status not recorded). Some clones in this sample may be carry-over from other donors' samples. CDR3 DNA: TGCAGTGCTAGAGATGGGGTCGGGGCTAGGAACACTGAAGCTTTCTTT. Protein: CSARDGVGARNTEAFF.